This section outlines one T cell receptor (beta chain) sequence together with its context. The entry originates in a study of control samples from healthy donors and cancer patients. Clones were read by immunoSEQ multiplex PCR, and TCRdb kept only the in-frame ones, dropping some. The table has 150,000 to 200,000 clones, approximately 92% seen once; the top ten hold roughly 1.6%. The CDR3 sequence is 15 residues long. Unmatched junction bases numbered 2, after V lost 5 bases and J lost 0 bases. Looked up from germline, CDR1 is MDHEN and CDR2 is SYDVKM. The chain has TRBV28 and TRBJ2-3; 10 nucleotides align to TRBD2. This TCR came from a man between 18 and 29 years old in good health. Sample: blood. The CDR3 loop reads CASSKRGGSTDTQYF. CDR3 nucleotide sequence: TGTGCCAGCAGTAAGCGGGGGGGCAGCACAGATACGCAGTATTTT.